These T cell receptor beta chains were read from a single sample in a study of OX40 agonist ivuxolimab in advanced cancers. Produced via immunoSEQ multiplex PCR; TCRdb's table is partial and in-frame only. The table shows roughly 61,000 clones, with 80% to 90% occurring only once. The sample was CD4+ or CD8+ T cells sorted from blood, taken in a trial of the OX40 agonist ivuxolimab. These TCRs come from an adult with an advanced solid tumor such as melanoma, head and neck, liver or kidney cancer. The CDR3 runs from the conserved cysteine through the conserved F or W. A D gene is named only where the DNA matches it firmly. Size tells how often a clone was seen (once, few, many) or the class of an expanded clone, and some rows leave it out.

j_call	clone_size	d_call	v_call	cdr3_nt	cdr3_aa
TRBJ1-4	-	TRBD1	TRBV5-6	TGTGCCAGCAGCTTGGATAGGGCACAGGGGGGCGAAAAACTGTTTTTT	CASSLDRAQGGEKLFF
TRBJ1-1	-	-	TRBV18	TGTGCCAGCTCACCGACGAAGGGAATAACTGAAGCTTTCTTT	CASSPTKGITEAFF
TRBJ1-2	-	-	TRBV2	TGTGCCAGCAGGGAGGTGGGGGTTAGGGCTGGCTACACCTTC	CASREVGVRAGYTF
TRBJ2-7	-	-	TRBV6-5	TGTGCCAGCAGTTACTCGAAGGGGCGGACCTACGAGCAGTACTTC	CASSYSKGRTYEQYF
TRBJ2-2	once	TRBD2	TRBV2	TGTGCCAGCAGACCCTCTAGCGGGGGGGCCCCCGGGGAGCTGTTTTTT	CASRPSSGGAPGELFF
TRBJ1-6	-	TRBD1	TRBV25-1	TGTGCCAGCAGCGGGACAGGGGGTCGGGATTCACCCCTCCACTTT	CASSGTGGRDSPLHF
TRBJ1-6	-	-	TRBV30	TGTGCCTGGTTCTCAGGTTATTCACCCCTCCACTTT	CAWFSGYSPLHF
TRBJ1-2	-	TRBD1	TRBV5-1	TGCGCCAGCAGCTTGTATCCTGCGGAAGGACAGGGGGGAGGTACGGATGGCTACACCTTC	CASSLYPAEGQGGGTDGYTF
TRBJ1-2	-	-	TRBV6-5	TGTGCCAGCAGTTCCCTCAGGGGCGACTATGGCTACACCTTC	CASSSLRGDYGYTF
TRBJ1-5	-	-	TRBV30	TGTGCCTGGGCGCCTGCCGCTAGCGGGTGGGTAAATAGCAATCAGCCCCAGCATTTT	CAWAPAASGWVNSNQPQHF
TRBJ2-4	-	-	TRBV11-2	TGTGCCAGCAGCTTATTGGTAGGGACTTTAGTCATTCAGTACTTC	CASSLLVGTLVIQYF
TRBJ2-1	-	TRBD2	TRBV7-2	TGTGCCAGCAGCTCGCCCCTCCTAGCGGGCCCCAGCTCCTACAATGAGCAGTTCTTC	CASSSPLLAGPSSYNEQFF
TRBJ2-7	-	-	TRBV5-6	TGTGCCAGCAGCCCTGCACGGATCTCCTACGAGCAGTACTTC	CASSPARISYEQYF
TRBJ1-3	few	-	TRBV9	TGTGCCAGCAGCGTAGCGGGAGATCGGTCCATATATTTT	CASSVAGDRSIYF
TRBJ1-5	-	-	TRBV6-1	TGTGCCAGCAGTGAACTACTCTATAGCAATCAGCCCCAGCATTTT	CASSELLYSNQPQHF
TRBJ2-5	-	TRBD1	TRBV5-1	TGCGCCAGCAGCCGACAGGGGCCGCAAGAGACCCAGTACTTC	CASSRQGPQETQYF
TRBJ1-5	many	TRBD1	TRBV19	TGTGCCAGTAGTCACCCGACAGGGCCTAGCAATCAGCCCCAGCATTTT	CASSHPTGPSNQPQHF
TRBJ1-6	-	-	TRBV7-2	TGTGCCAGCAGCTTAGGTCTTTTGGGCACACCCCTCCACTTT	CASSLGLLGTPLHF
TRBJ1-2	-	-	TRBV27	TGTGCCAGCAGCGCCTTAACAGGGATTTATGGCTACACCTTC	CASSALTGIYGYTF
TRBJ1-3	-	-	TRBV18	TGTGCCAGCTCACCTCCATCCGGAGCACCGGGAAACACCATATATTTT	CASSPPSGAPGNTIYF